These 2 T cell receptor beta chains were sequenced from one sample in a study of OX40 agonist ivuxolimab in advanced cancers. TCRdb's table, derived via immunoSEQ multiplex PCR, lists solely in-frame clones and lacks some. Of roughly 75,000 clones listed, around 83% are singletons. The input for sequencing was CD4+ or CD8+ T cells sorted from blood, taken in a trial of the OX40 agonist ivuxolimab. These receptors came from an adult with an advanced solid tumor such as melanoma, head and neck, liver or kidney cancer.

The rearrangement joins TRBV7-2 to TRBJ2-3; unclear D gene. Per germline, CDR1 SGHTA and CDR2 FQGNSA. Trimming took off 1 base at V and 4 bases at J, with 9 bases between the two ends. The CDR3 loop spans 14 amino acids. This CDR3 reads CASSLDSRADTQYF. In nucleotides, the CDR3 is TGTGCCAGCAGCTTAGACAGTAGGGCAGATACGCAGTATTTT.

This chain joins TRBV6-5 and TRBJ1-1, with TRBD1 identical over 8 bases. CDR3 length: 13 amino acids. CDR1 and CDR2 (germline): MNHEY, SVGAGI. V was pared by 6 bases and J by 6 bases, with 6 bases of the junction left unmatched. For the CDR3, the DNA is TGTGCCAGCAGGCGACAGGGGCGCCCTGAAGCTTTCTTT. This gives the protein CASRRQGRPEAFF.